This TCR beta chain derives from a study of control samples from healthy donors and cancer patients. This clone turned up a few times. Here immunoSEQ multiplex PCR was the method, and the copy in TCRdb shows in-frame clones only, minus some. The sample has about 120,000 clones, 87% seen once. V was shortened by 8 bases and J by 5 bases, with 18 bases between the two germline ends. This CDR3 is 14 amino acids long. Germline-derived CDR1 and CDR2 are SNHLY and FYNNEI. Sequenced input: blood. The rearrangement joins TRBV2 to TRBJ2-5; D is perhaps TRBD2 (5 bases). This clonotype was obtained from a man younger than 35 in good health. CDR3 in DNA: TGTGCCAGCGGGCCGAGGGCGTTTGGGGAGACCCAGTACTTC. This encodes CASGPRAFGETQYF.